What follows are 14 T cell receptor beta chains derived from one specimen sequenced in a study of shared clonotypes between healthy human individuals. Repertoires were generated with immunoSEQ multiplex PCR, while TCRdb's copy carries only in-frame clones and drops some. Among over a million clones listed, around 98.5% were seen once. Sequenced: naive CD4+ T cells sorted from blood. Subset: CD45RA+ positively selected. The receptors were sampled from a man between 25 and 39 years old in good health.

This chain uses TRBV11-3 with TRBJ2-1; D is possibly TRBD1 (5 bases). The CDR3 covers 12 residues. The germline V and J ends were trimmed by 5 bases and 9 bases, with 11 bases remaining between them. Germline V gives CDR1 SGHNT, CDR2 YENEEA. The CDR3 sequence: CASSSITGEQFF. For the CDR3, the DNA is TGTGCCAGCAGCAGCATCACAGGTGAGCAGTTCTTC.

The V gene is TRBV28, the J gene TRBJ1-2; D is undetermined. The CDR3 contains 13 residues. Trimming pared 4 bases from V and 6 bases from J, leaving 12 bases between. Germline loops: CDR1 MDHEN, CDR2 SYDVKM. The CDR3 coding sequence is TGTGCCAGCAGTTCGGGTGTGACCGATGGCTACACCTTC. Translated, it gives CASSSGVTDGYTF.

On this clone itself: The sample contains more than one DNA sequence encoding this CDR3. The V and J genes are TRBV28 and TRBJ2-7; TRBD1 might be the D (5 bases). The CDR3 covers 12 residues. Trimming stripped 5 bases from V and 3 bases from J, with 8 bases between. Germline CDR1 and CDR2: MDHEN and SYDVKM. The CDR3 bases are TGTGCCAGCAGTCTGCAGGGCTACGAGCAGTACTTC. Its translation is CASSLQGYEQYF.

V is TRBV6-6 and J is TRBJ2-1; D is uncertain. The V gene's germline CDR1 is MNHNY and CDR2 SVGAGI (reference sequence). Trimming pared 8 bases from V and 8 bases from J, leaving 16 bases between. There are 13 residues in the CDR3. CDR3 region: CASSTLIADEQFF. The CDR3 DNA follows: TGTGCCAGCTCCACCCTTATCGCAGATGAGCAGTTCTTC.

The rearrangement joins TRBV19 to TRBJ2-2; D might be TRBD1 (5 bases). There are 14 residues in the CDR3. Trimming shortened V by 4 bases and J by 2 bases, and 8 bases separated the two germline ends. Germline CDR1 and CDR2: LNHDA and SQIVND (reference sequence). The CDR3 DNA sequence: TGTGCCAGTAGTACGGACATAAACACCGGGGAGCTGTTTTTT. Its protein is CASSTDINTGELFF.

The J gene is TRBJ2-5, the V gene TRBV18; tentatively, D is TRBD2 (6 bases). Trimming pared 3 bases from V and 5 bases from J, leaving 13 bases between. In germline, CDR1 is KGHSH, CDR2 LQKENI. The CDR3 totals 14 residues. CDR3 sequence (DNA): TGTGCCAGCTCACCGCTTCGGGGGAGGGAGACCCAGTACTTC. The encoded protein is CASSPLRGRETQYF.

Concerning this clone itself: The same CDR3 arises from other DNA sequences in this sample as well. The chain combines TRBV30 with TRBJ2-3; D gene uncertain. The germline V and J ends were trimmed by 0 bases and 4 bases, with 2 bases remaining between them. Germline lookup yields CDR1 GTSNPN and CDR2 SVGIG (reference sequence). CDR3 length: 11 residues. For the CDR3, the DNA is TGTGCCTGGAGTGTACCAGATACGCAGTATTTT. Translation: CAWSVPDTQYF.

The chain employs TRBV10-3 and TRBJ2-3, with 9 bases lining up with TRBD1. From germline, CDR1 is ENHRY and CDR2 SYGVKD. J lost 5 bases, V lost 10 bases, and 10 bases had no gene match. There are 14 residues in the CDR3. This chain's CDR3 is CASSSGTGKDTQYF. CDR3 DNA sequence: TGTGCCAGCTCTTCCGGGACAGGGAAAGATACGCAGTATTTT.

The J gene is TRBJ2-1, the V gene TRBV11-2, with TRBD2 matching 8 bases. This CDR3 spans 16 amino acids. Germline V gene data show CDR1 as SGHAT and CDR2 as FQNNGV. V was pared by 4 bases and J by 4 bases, with 9 bases of the junction left unmatched. In nucleotides, the CDR3 is TGTGCCAGCAGCTGGGGAACTAGCGGAACTTACAATGAGCAGTTCTTC. Protein sequence: CASSWGTSGTYNEQFF.

The chain recombines TRBV6-5 with TRBJ1-4; D is possibly TRBD1 (6 bases). The ends were cut back, 2 bases at V and 8 bases at J, with 12 bases in the middle. Per the germline V gene, CDR1 is MNHEY and CDR2 is SVGAGI. This CDR3 region has 14 residues. CDR3 in DNA: TGTGCCAGCAGTTACCGGGGGCTCGGGGAAAAACTGTTTTTT. This codes for CASSYRGLGEKLFF.

This clone has just one count. The CDR3 sequence: CASSLLGVRTGELFF. The CDR3 DNA is TGTGCCAGCAGTTTATTAGGGGTTCGAACCGGGGAGCTGTTTTTT. The chain links TRBV28 to TRBJ2-2; TRBD1 might be the D (5 bases). Trimming removed 1 base from V and 5 bases from J, with 11 bases in between. The CDR3 loop spans 15 amino acids. Germline-derived CDR1 and CDR2 are MDHEN and SYDVKM.

The chain carries TRBV7-2 and TRBJ2-6; D is undetermined. In germline, CDR1 is SGHTA, CDR2 FQGNSA. This CDR3 contains 18 residues. The V end was cut by 0 bases, the J end by 0 bases, with 12 bases between. The CDR3 nucleotides are TGTGCCAGCAGCTTAGCGCTAGTCCCGGCCTCTGGGGCCAACGTCCTGACTTTC. This translates into CASSLALVPASGANVLTF.

This chain connects TRBV5-4 to TRBJ1-3; 9 bases are a match to TRBD1. This CDR3 region has 17 residues. Trimming at V came to 0 bases and at J to 0 bases, leaving 4 bases not matched to a gene. The germline CDR1 and CDR2 sequences are SGHNT and YYREEE (reference sequence). Here the CDR3 reads CASSLGGQGNSGNTIYF. The CDR3 DNA is TGTGCCAGCAGCTTGGGGGGACAGGGTAACTCTGGAAACACCATATATTTT.

V is TRBV12-2 and J is TRBJ2-1. TRBV12-2 corresponds to a pseudogene. The CDR3 runs to 16 residues. The CDR3 reads CASRLIRSAAYNEQFF. CDR3 nucleotide sequence: TGTGCAAGTCGCTTAATCCGGTCAGCTGCCTACAATGAGCAGTTCTTC.